These T cell receptor beta chains were read from a single sample in a study of T cells in Graves' hyperthyroidism and ophthalmopathy. TCRdb re-derived calls from the multiplex PCR reads in MiXCR, one entry per CDR3 protein. The sample lists more than 300,000 distinct CDR3 sequences, around 13% occurring once. Specimen: blood. The receptors were gathered from a woman aged 18 to 35 with Graves' hyperthyroidism. Both conserved end residues are part of each CDR3. D genes are given only for firm matches. A clone size is listed for some rows: how often the clone was seen (once, few, many), or a class if it is expanded.

J | V | size | D | CDR3 | DNA
TRBJ2-3 | TRBV19 | . | TRBD2 | CASSRPPSGRASDTQYF | TGTGCCAGTAGCCGCCCTCCTAGCGGGAGGGCCTCAGATACGCAGTATTTT
TRBJ2-1 | TRBV9 | few | . | CASSSPKGDGVVYNEQFF | TGTGCCAGCAGCTCCCCCAAGGGGGACGGTGTAGTCTACAATGAGCAGTTCTTC
TRBJ2-7 | TRBV20-1 | many | . | CSARDPGSYEQYF | TGCAGTGCTAGAGATCCGGGTTCCTACGAGCAGTACTTC
TRBJ1-1 | TRBV7-9 | many | . | CASSLETLEAFF | TGTGCCAGCAGCTTAGAAACCCTTGAAGCTTTCTTT
TRBJ2-2 | TRBV2 | many | TRBD1 | CASNRQGGNTGELFF | TGTGCCAGCAATAGACAGGGGGGGAACACCGGGGAGCTGTTTTTT
TRBJ1-2 | TRBV4-3 | many | . | CASSQDIATHYGYTF | TGCGCCAGCAGCCAAGATATTGCAACCCACTATGGCTACACCTTC
TRBJ1-5 | TRBV19 | . | . | CASSIGIFRGAQRQPQHF | TGTGCCAGTAGTATAGGCATCTTTAGAGGGGCCCAAAGGCAGCCCCAGCATTTT
TRBJ1-2 | TRBV30 | many | . | CAWTGEDYGYTF | TGTGCCTGGACAGGGGAAGACTATGGCTACACCTTC
TRBJ2-3 | TRBV5-1 | many | . | CASSLFVGTDTQYF | TGCGCCAGCAGCTTATTCGTAGGTACAGATACGCAGTATTTT
TRBJ1-1 | TRBV20-1 | many | . | CSARGPGGDTEAFF | TGCAGTGCTAGAGGACCGGGTGGGGACACTGAAGCTTTCTTT
TRBJ1-6 | TRBV2 | many | . | CASREGGRIDSPLHF | TGTGCCAGCAGAGAAGGGGGACGGATTGATTCACCCCTCCACTTT
TRBJ1-2 | TRBV19 | few | . | CASLDNPESNYGYTF | TGTGCCAGTCTGGACAACCCCGAATCTAACTATGGCTACACCTTC
TRBJ1-1 | TRBV29-1 | . | . | CSVRIELNTEAFF | TGCAGCGTTCGAATAGAACTGAACACTGAAGCTTTCTTT
TRBJ1-1 | TRBV6-2/TRBV6-3 | many | . | CASSSASWGAFF | TGTGCCAGCAGTTCCGCCTCGTGGGGAGCTTTCTTT
TRBJ1-2 | TRBV20-1 | many | . | CSARGGLTYGYTF | TGCAGTGCTAGAGGAGGGCTTACCTATGGCTACACCTTC
TRBJ2-1 | TRBV28 | . | . | CASSLSQLQGNEQFF | TGTGCCAGCAGCCTCTCCCAACTCCAGGGAAATGAGCAGTTCTTC
TRBJ1-2 | TRBV20-1 | many | . | CSAEPTYHETGNYGYTF | TGCAGTGCTGAACCCACCTATCACGAAACAGGGAACTATGGCTACACCTTC
TRBJ1-1 | TRBV29-1 | many | . | CSVVETRKSFF | TGCAGCGTTGTTGAGACGAGGAAATCCTTCTTT
TRBJ2-7 | TRBV9 | . | . | CASSVVPGAGEQYF | TGTGCCAGCAGCGTAGTTCCAGGGGCGGGGGAGCAGTACTTC
TRBJ1-3 | TRBV3-1 | many | . | CASSLTFGNTIYF | TGTGCCAGCAGCCTAACATTTGGAAACACCATATATTTT
TRBJ1-5 | TRBV5-1 | . | TRBD1 | CASSFRDRGTYSNQPQHF | TGCGCCAGCAGCTTCCGGGACAGGGGGACATATAGCAATCAGCCCCAGCATTTT
TRBJ1-1 | TRBV27 | many | . | CASSPWWRAMNTEAFF | TGTGCCAGCAGTCCGTGGTGGAGGGCTATGAACACTGAAGCTTTCTTT
TRBJ1-2 | TRBV28 | many | . | CATRLWVPRSNYGYTF | TGTGCCACCCGCCTTTGGGTCCCTCGGTCTAACTATGGCTACACCTTC